These 15 T cell receptor beta chains came from one sample sequenced in a study of blood T cell repertoires in COVID-19. Data came from immunoSEQ multiplex PCR; TCRdb stores just in-frame clones and leaves some out. Of 130,000 or so clones listed, approximately 85% are singletons. Sequences were obtained from peripheral blood. The receptors stem from a human donor in a cohort sampled during active COVID-19.

The gene calls are TRBV6-5 and TRBJ2-5; unclear D gene. The J call may be wrong; the DNA end is better matched by TRBJ2-7. Germline V gives CDR1 MNHEY, CDR2 SVGAGI. The CDR3 runs 14 residues. This CDR3 reads CASSYSSNLYEQYF. CDR3 DNA sequence: TGTGCCAGCAGTTACTCGAGTAACCTCTACGAGCAGTACTTC.

V is TRBV7-2 and J is TRBJ2-5; TRBD2 matches 13 bases. Germline trimming cut 3 bases from V and 2 bases from J; bases unmatched to any gene: 6. The length of the CDR3 is 17 residues. Germline CDR1 SGHTA, CDR2 FQGNSA. CDR3: CASSFGLAGVPQETQYF. DNA for the CDR3: TGTGCCAGCAGCTTTGGACTAGCGGGAGTCCCTCAAGAGACCCAGTACTTC.

The gene calls are TRBV5-4 and TRBJ1-2; D unclear. Germline V gives CDR1 SGHNT, CDR2 YYREEE (reference sequence). CDR3 length: 13 amino acids. V shed 2 bases and J shed 11 bases, with 16 bases lying between them. CDR3 residues: CASSFVEGSGYTF. The CDR3 bases are TGTGCCAGCAGCTTCGTCGAAGGGAGTGGGTACACCTTC.

The chain links TRBV6-1 to TRBJ1-2; 7 nucleotides line up with TRBD1. Germline values: CDR1 MNHNS, CDR2 SASEGT. The V gene end was trimmed by 4 bases and the J gene end by 1 base; junction bases not matched to a gene: 15. This CDR3 comprises 18 residues. For the CDR3, the DNA is TGTGCCAGCAGTGGCTCGACGACAGGGTCCTCCTATAACTATGGCTACACCTTC. It translates to CASSGSTTGSSYNYGYTF.

The V gene is TRBV3-1 (or the pseudogene TRBV3-2), the J gene TRBJ1-5; D may be TRBD1 (5 bases). The CDR3 totals 15 residues. The V end was cut by 0 bases, the J end by 7 bases, with 13 bases between. Looked up from germline, CDR1 is LGHDT and CDR2 is YNNKEL (reference sequence). Here the CDR3 reads CASSQDGQGTQPQHF. The CDR3 DNA is TGTGCCAGCAGCCAAGATGGGCAGGGTACCCAGCCCCAGCATTTT.

V is TRBV5-1 and J is TRBJ2-1, with TRBD2 identical over 11 bases. This CDR3 comprises 16 residues. The germline gives CDR1 SGHRS, CDR2 YFSETQ. V gave up 3 bases and J gave up 6 bases; unmatched junction bases: 8. This chain's CDR3 is CASSYAGLAALNEQFF. CDR3 DNA: TGCGCCAGCAGCTACGCGGGACTAGCGGCTCTCAATGAGCAGTTCTTC.

This chain connects TRBV28 to TRBJ2-3; 10 bases match TRBD2. The V and J ends lost 1 base and 8 bases, in that order; junction bases with no gene match: 6. The CDR3 length is 15 residues. The V gene's germline CDR1 is MDHEN and CDR2 SYDVKM. CDR3 protein: CASSLSPSGRGTQYF. The CDR3 DNA follows: TGTGCCAGCAGTTTATCCCCTAGCGGGAGAGGTACGCAGTATTTT. The full variable domain, with the rest looked up from reference TRBV28 and TRBJ2-3, is DVKVTQSSRYLVKRTGEKVFLECVQDMDHENMFWYRQDPGLGLRLIYFSYDVKMKEKGDIPEGYSVSREKKERFSLILESASTNQTSMYLCASSLSPSGRGTQYFGPGTRLTVL.

The V call is TRBV7-9, the J call TRBJ1-1; D gene ambiguous. The CDR3 runs 13 residues. Trimming took off 8 bases at V and 5 bases at J, with 15 bases between the two ends. Per the germline V gene, CDR1 is SEHNR and CDR2 is FQNEAQ (reference sequence). The CDR3 coding sequence is TGTGCCAGCCGGGGATCTCAAGGGACTGAAGCTTTCTTT. The encoded protein is CASRGSQGTEAFF. Using reference TRBV7-9 and TRBJ1-1 for the parts outside the CDR3, the full variable domain is DTGVSQNPRHKITKRGQNVTFRCDPISEHNRLYWYRQTLGQGPEFLTYFQNEAQLEKSRLLSDRFSAERPKGSFSTLEIQRTEQGDSAMYLCASRGSQGTEAFFGQGTRLTVV.

In this sample, this clone turned up a few times. The rearrangement joins TRBV9 to TRBJ1-5; 8 bases match TRBD1. Germline CDR1 reads SGDLS; CDR2 reads YYNGEE. Trimming cost V 3 bases and J 3 bases; bases outside gene matches: 5. There are 15 residues in the CDR3. The DNA of the CDR3 is TGTGCCAGCAGCGCACAGGGGGGAGTCAATCAGCCCCAGCATTTT. As protein: CASSAQGGVNQPQHF.

The rearrangement links TRBV5-4 to TRBJ2-1, with TRBD2 matching 13 bases. This CDR3 is 15 amino acids long. The V gene's germline CDR1 is SGHNT and CDR2 YYREEE (reference sequence). The ends lost 0 bases at V and 7 bases at J; junction bases unmatched: 1. CDR3 region: CASSLGLAGGNEQFF. DNA for the CDR3: TGTGCCAGCAGCTTGGGACTAGCGGGAGGTAATGAGCAGTTCTTC.

The gene calls are TRBV7-2 and TRBJ2-5, with D possibly being TRBD2 (6 bases). CDR1 is SGHTA, CDR2 FQGNSA, per germline. The CDR3 has 17 residues. The ends were cut back, 4 bases at V and 4 bases at J, with 22 bases in the middle. This CDR3 reads CASSYSHRDFHGETQYF. The CDR3 DNA reads as TGTGCCAGCAGCTACTCACATCGGGACTTCCACGGAGAGACCCAGTACTTC.

J is TRBJ2-3 and V is TRBV20-1; D not resolved. This CDR3 is 14 amino acids long. V lost 3 bases to trimming and J lost 0 bases, with 10 bases between them. Germline V gene lookup returns CDR1 DFQATT and CDR2 SNEGSKA (reference sequence). The DNA for the CDR3 is TGCAGTGCTAGTCGTGCCGGGAGCACAGATACGCAGTATTTT. Translated: CSASRAGSTDTQYF.

The chain combines TRBV29-1 with TRBJ2-6; possible D gene TRBD2, 5 bases. Germline V gives CDR1 SQVTM, CDR2 ANQGSEA. The V and J ends lost 4 bases and 4 bases respectively, with 14 bases between them. The CDR3 has 15 residues. Here the CDR3 reads CSVGPPTGGANVLTF. The CDR3, as DNA: TGCAGCGTTGGCCCTCCAACGGGGGGGGCCAACGTCCTGACTTTC.

The chain is built from TRBV6-5 and TRBJ1-2; D is perhaps TRBD1 (5 bases). From germline, CDR1 is MNHEY and CDR2 SVGAGI. The CDR3 is made up of 13 amino acids. Trimming cost V 7 bases and J 3 bases, with 12 bases left between them. The CDR3 DNA is TGTGCCAGCAACGCAGGCAGGGACTATGGCTACACCTTC. Its protein product is CASNAGRDYGYTF.

The chain combines TRBV29-1 with TRBJ1-3; no definite D call. CDR1 SQVTM and CDR2 ANQGSEA come from the germline V gene. The CDR3 runs 12 residues. V shed 2 bases and J shed 4 bases, with 6 bases lying between them. This chain's CDR3 is CSVENPGNTIYF. The CDR3 bases are TGCAGCGTTGAAAATCCAGGAAACACCATATATTTT. Full variable domain (rest looked up from reference TRBV29-1 and TRBJ1-3): SAVISQKPSRDICQRGTSLTIQCQVDSQVTMMFWYRQQPGQSLTLIATANQGSEATYESGFVIDKFPISRPNLTFSTLTVSNMSPEDSSIYLCSVENPGNTIYFGEGSWLTVV.